The 30 T cell receptor beta chains listed next were all sequenced from one sample in a study of neurological immune-mediated disorders. Time point given: longitudinal time-point 3. MiXCR, applied by TCRdb to the 5' RACE reads, yields one record per CDR3 protein. The sample includes 95,000 to 110,000 distinct CDR3 sequences, under 14% seen only once; the top ten take approximately 3.3%. Sequenced sample: PBMCs. Receptor source: a female donor with HTLV-1-associated myelopathy (HAM/TSP).

In its sample, this clonotype was seen a few times. The rearrangement joins TRBV12-5 to TRBJ2-6; 7 bases fit TRBD1. The CDR3 spans 15 residues. Germline V gene sequence: CDR1 LGHNT, CDR2 FRNRAP. V lost 4 bases and J lost 4; bases outside the gene matches: 4. In nucleotides, the CDR3 is TGTGCTAGTGGTTCACAGGGGAGCGGGGCCAACGTCCTGACTTTC. This sequence encodes CASGSQGSGANVLTF.

V and J are TRBV3-1 and TRBJ1-6, with D perhaps TRBD1 (5 bases). Per germline, CDR1 LGHDT and CDR2 YNNKEL (reference sequence). The V end was cut by 3 bases, the J end by 7 bases, with 10 bases between. The CDR3 is 14 amino acids. The CDR3 loop reads CASSHVGANSPLHF. The CDR3 nucleotides are TGTGCCAGCAGCCACGTCGGGGCAAATTCACCCCTCCACTTT. Supplemented by reference TRBV3-1 and TRBJ1-6, the full variable domain reads DTAVSQTPKYLVTQMGNDKSIKCEQNLGHDTMYWYKQDSKKFLKIMFSYNNKELIINETVPNRFSPKSPDKAHLNLHINSLELGDSAVYFCASSHVGANSPLHFGNGTRLTVT.

This clonotype turned up a few times. V and J are TRBV5-1 and TRBJ2-1, with D unclear. In germline, CDR1 is SGHRS, CDR2 YFSETQ. This CDR3 has 16 residues. Trimming shortened V by 1 base and J by 7 bases, and 18 bases separated the two germline ends. The CDR3 region has the DNA TGCGCCAGCAGCTTGTCCGGGTCTCTAATGGGGAATGAGCAGTTCTTC. Translating gives CASSLSGSLMGNEQFF.

This clonotype was seen many times. V is TRBV20-1 and J is TRBJ2-7, with 8 nucleotides matching TRBD1. V lost 3 bases and J lost 5; bases outside the gene matches: 3. Germline lookup yields CDR1 DFQATT and CDR2 SNEGSKA (reference sequence). This CDR3 has 12 residues. CDR3 bases: TGCAGTGCTAGTGACAGGGGCAACGAGCAGTACTTC. Translating it yields CSASDRGNEQYF.

This sequence joins TRBV9 and TRBJ1-1; D gene uncertain. With 4 bases removed from V and 2 bases from J, the gap between germline ends came to 15 bases. Germline lookup yields CDR1 SGDLS and CDR2 YYNGEE. The CDR3 is 15 residues long. CDR3 sequence (DNA): TGTGCCAGCAGCTCTTATGGCGTTTACAACACTGAAGCTTTCTTT. Translated: CASSSYGVYNTEAFF.

Ten or more counts support this clonotype. The V call is TRBV12-3 or TRBV12-4, the J call TRBJ2-1, with 14 bases that match TRBD2. The trim removed 6 bases at V and 8 bases at J, leaving 6 bases unmatched. This CDR3 comprises 15 residues. In DNA form, the CDR3 reads TGTGCCAGCAGCAATAGACTAGCGGGGGGGGATGAGCAGTTCTTC. It is translated as CASSNRLAGGDEQFF.

In its sample, this clonotype was seen many times. J is TRBJ1-3 and V is TRBV6-5; D gene uncertain. This CDR3 has 16 residues. Germline CDR1 and CDR2: MNHEY and SVGAGI. V lost 0 bases and J 0 bases, leaving 9 bases between the germline ends. The CDR3 here is CASSYSKGFSGNTIYF. CDR3 bases: TGTGCCAGCAGTTACTCGAAGGGATTCTCTGGAAACACCATATATTTT.

Comments on this clonotype: A read error may explain this, as a much larger clone is one base away. The rearrangement uses TRBV5-1 and TRBJ2-7; D may be TRBD1 or TRBD2 (5 bases each). The CDR3 sequence is 14 residues long. Germline CDR1 and CDR2: SGHRS and YFSETQ. CDR3 residues: CASSSVGHVGERYF. In nucleotides, the CDR3 is TGCGCCAGCAGCTCAGTAGGACACGTTGGGGAGCGGTACTTC.

This clonotype was seen ten or more times. The limits of the CDR3 on the DNA are not certain, so only TCRdb's listed CDR3 is given. The rearrangement links TRBV6-5 to TRBJ1-5; the table's D gene call, TRBD1, was not cross checked with the DNA. From its first to its last residue, the CDR3 has 16 amino acids. Germline-derived CDR1 and CDR2 are MNHEY and SVGAGI. The CDR3 region is CASSSSGAAFNQPQHF.

This clonotype was counted ten times or more. The chain couples TRBV12-3 or TRBV12-4 to TRBJ2-2; 8 nucleotides align to TRBD2. With V trimmed by 6 bases and J by 2 bases, 8 bases remained unmatched. This CDR3 region has 16 residues. The CDR3 sequence: CASRSWLAGNTGELFF. The CDR3 nucleotides are TGTGCCAGCAGAAGTTGGCTAGCGGGCAACACCGGGGAGCTGTTTTTT.

This chain connects TRBV18 to TRBJ2-4, with a weak D call TRBD2 (6 bases). Germline assignment: CDR1 KGHSH and CDR2 LQKENI. The CDR3 has 17 amino acids. The ends were cut back, 3 bases at V and 1 base at J, with 16 bases in the middle. The CDR3 protein is CASSPGTVQRAKNIQYF. The CDR3, as DNA: TGTGCCAGCTCACCGGGGACTGTCCAACGGGCCAAAAACATTCAGTACTTC.

There are many counts of this clonotype. The rearrangement links TRBV29-1 to TRBJ2-3, with 9 bases aligning to TRBD1. CDR3 length equals 15 residues. Trimming at V came to 4 bases and at J to 4 bases, leaving 9 bases not matched to a gene. CDR1 and CDR2 from the germline V gene are SQVTM and ANQGSEA. The CDR3 DNA reads TGCAGCGTTGTTCCTCGGGACAGGGCTGCAGATACGCAGTATTTT. Encoded protein: CSVVPRDRAADTQYF.

This clonotype was seen many times. The chain employs TRBV5-1 and TRBJ2-7; D call uncertain. V dropped 0 bases and J dropped 0 bases, with 7 bases sitting between them. The CDR3 loop spans 14 amino acids. Germline V lookup: CDR1 SGHRS, CDR2 YFSETQ. CDR3 sequence: CASSLDSYSYEQYF. The CDR3 DNA follows: TGCGCCAGCAGCTTGGACAGCTACTCCTACGAGCAGTACTTC.

This clonotype occurred many times. The chain links TRBV20-1 to TRBJ2-1, with D perhaps matching TRBD1 (7 bases). CDR3 length: 13 amino acids. The germline V and J ends were trimmed by 7 bases and 9 bases, with 19 bases remaining between them. The V gene's germline CDR1 is DFQATT and CDR2 SNEGSKA (reference sequence). The DNA of the CDR3 is TGCAGTGTAGCCTCAGGGGGGCAAGGTGAGCAGTTCTTC. The encoded protein is CSVASGGQGEQFF.

This rearrangement joins TRBV5-1 to TRBJ2-5; the match to TRBD2 covers 7 bases. J lost 1 base, V lost 4 bases, and 10 bases had no gene match. The CDR3 is made up of 16 amino acids. CDR1 and CDR2 from the germline V gene are SGHRS and YFSETQ. DNA of the CDR3: TGCGCCAGCAGCCCCATGGCGTCGGGAGGCCAAGAGACCCAGTACTTC. The encoded protein is CASSPMASGGQETQYF.

The sample holds many counts of this clonotype. The chain has TRBV5-1 and TRBJ2-1; tentatively, D is TRBD2 (6 bases). Trimming stripped 4 bases from V and 7 bases from J, with 21 bases between. The CDR3 extends over 16 amino acids. Germline lookup yields CDR1 SGHRS and CDR2 YFSETQ. CDR3 residues: CASSGWGSGGMNEQFF. DNA of the CDR3: TGCGCCAGCAGCGGATGGGGGTCTGGGGGGATGAATGAGCAGTTCTTC.

This clonotype was observed at least ten times. The chain is built from TRBV28 and TRBJ2-7; 7 bases agree with TRBD1. The junction had 7 bases not matched to a gene; V was cut back by 5 bases and J by 3 bases. The CDR3 runs 14 residues. CDR1 and CDR2 from the germline V gene are MDHEN and SYDVKM. This chain's CDR3 is CASSTLGQNYEQYF. The CDR3 DNA sequence: TGTGCCAGCAGTACGTTGGGACAGAACTACGAGCAGTACTTC.

This clonotype was recorded at least ten times. The V and J genes are TRBV12-3 or TRBV12-4 and TRBJ2-7; 8 bases match TRBD1. V shed 5 bases, J shed 2 bases, and the junction held 8 bases outside the gene matches. The CDR3 covers 15 residues. The CDR3 DNA reads TGTGCCAGCAGTCCTAGGGGACAGGCGACCTACGAGCAGTACTTC. Translation gives CASSPRGQATYEQYF.

The chain links TRBV20-1 to TRBJ1-1, with D possibly matching TRBD1 (6 bases). V lost 6 bases to trimming and J lost 4 bases, with 21 bases between them. The CDR3 spans 15 residues. Germline loops: CDR1 DFQATT, CDR2 SNEGSKA (reference sequence). The CDR3 loop is CSAPRGESGGTEAFF. As DNA, the CDR3 is TGCAGTGCCCCTAGGGGGGAAAGTGGGGGCACTGAAGCTTTCTTT.

This chain connects TRBV12-3 or TRBV12-4 to TRBJ1-2; D is unclear. V dropped 5 bases and J dropped 4 bases, with 14 bases sitting between them. CDR3 length: 14 amino acids. The chain's CDR3 is CASSPPNSGYGYTF. CDR3 in DNA: TGTGCCAGCAGTCCCCCCAACTCGGGCTATGGCTACACCTTC.

A single count supports this clonotype. A junction boundary mismatches the germline segment, possibly from a read error. V and J are TRBV20-1 and TRBJ2-1; the D gene is possibly TRBD2 (7 bases). The CDR3 contains 14 residues. The germline V gene encodes CDR1 DFQATT and CDR2 SNEGSKA (reference sequence). The CDR3, as DNA: TGCAGTTCTAGAAGGGGGGGCTCCTACAATGAGCAGTTCTTC. Its translation is CSSRRGGSYNEQFF.

In this sample, this clonotype turned up many times. The chain uses TRBV20-1 and TRBJ2-3; D gene ambiguous. The V and J ends lost 6 bases and 3 bases respectively, with 7 bases between them. Germline CDR1 reads DFQATT; CDR2 reads SNEGSKA (reference sequence). CDR3 length: 11 residues. CDR3 in DNA: TGCAGTGCAAGCAGGACAGATACGCAGTATTTT. Its protein is CSASRTDTQYF.

The chain recombines TRBV20-1 with TRBJ2-7; D ambiguous. The germline V gene encodes CDR1 DFQATT and CDR2 SNEGSKA (reference sequence). With 1 base removed from V and 3 bases from J, the gap between germline ends came to 10 bases. The CDR3 is made up of 13 amino acids. The CDR3 reads CSARGPRNYEQYF. CDR3 nucleotides: TGCAGTGCTAGAGGGCCGAGAAACTACGAGCAGTACTTC.

This clonotype showed up many times. The rearrangement joins TRBV5-1 to TRBJ2-7; D not certain. This CDR3 is 13 amino acids long. The V gene's germline CDR1 is SGHRS and CDR2 YFSETQ. Trimming left V 0 bases short and J 3 bases short, with 7 bases between. In DNA form, the CDR3 reads TGCGCCAGCAGCTTGGAAGACAACTACGAGCAGTACTTC. Translating it yields CASSLEDNYEQYF.

This chain joins TRBV12-3 or TRBV12-4 and TRBJ2-7, with 9 bases lining up with TRBD1. The ends lost 7 bases at V and 4 bases at J; junction bases unmatched: 14. This CDR3 contains 16 residues. CDR3 residues: CASTPRSGQGRYEQYF. In DNA form, the CDR3 reads TGTGCCAGCACCCCCAGGTCAGGACAGGGGCGGTACGAGCAGTACTTC.

CDR3 bases: TGTGCCATCAGTGGATATACTAGCGGGGGGGAGCAGTTCTTC. As protein: CAISGYTSGGEQFF. The chain joins TRBV10-3 to TRBJ2-1; 12 positions agree with TRBD2. The V segment lost 4 bases and the J segment 10 bases; nucleotides outside the gene matches: 5. CDR1 and CDR2 from the germline V gene are ENHRY and SYGVKD. The CDR3 runs 14 residues.

This clonotype was counted a few times. The chain has TRBV7-9 and TRBJ2-7; 10 bases are a match to TRBD1. CDR3 length equals 16 residues. Germline CDR1 and CDR2: SEHNR and FQNEAQ (reference sequence). J gave up 4 bases and V 6 bases, and 12 bases lay outside the gene matches. The chain's CDR3 is CASSPGWGQGNYEQYF. The DNA of the CDR3 is TGTGCCAGCAGTCCGGGTTGGGGACAGGGGAATTACGAGCAGTACTTC.

The sample holds many counts of this clonotype. This CDR3 is CATETGSNYGYTF. In nucleotides, the CDR3 is TGTGCCACCGAGACAGGGAGTAACTATGGCTACACCTTC. This chain connects TRBV10-3 to TRBJ1-2; 7 bases align to TRBD1. With 10 bases clipped from V and 1 base from J, the junction kept 6 bases outside the gene matches. The CDR3 covers 13 residues. The germline V gene has CDR1 ENHRY and CDR2 SYGVKD.

This sequence joins TRBV27 and TRBJ2-1; D uncertain. In germline, CDR1 is MNHEY, CDR2 SMNVEV (reference sequence). The CDR3 has 15 amino acids. V was trimmed by 3 bases and J by 1 base, leaving 10 bases between them. Written as DNA, the CDR3 is TGTGCCAGCAGTTTTTTCCCCGCGTCCTACAATGAGCAGTTCTTC. Protein product: CASSFFPASYNEQFF.

This clonotype has a count of ten or more. This rearrangement joins TRBV24-1 to TRBJ1-3; tentative D call: TRBD1 (5 bases). The CDR3 loop spans 14 amino acids. V was trimmed by 5 bases and J by 4 bases, leaving 11 bases between them. From germline, CDR1 is KGHDR and CDR2 SFDVKD. CDR3 DNA sequence: TGTGCCACCAGTGGGGGGGACCGCGGAAACACCATATATTTT. This encodes CATSGGDRGNTIYF.